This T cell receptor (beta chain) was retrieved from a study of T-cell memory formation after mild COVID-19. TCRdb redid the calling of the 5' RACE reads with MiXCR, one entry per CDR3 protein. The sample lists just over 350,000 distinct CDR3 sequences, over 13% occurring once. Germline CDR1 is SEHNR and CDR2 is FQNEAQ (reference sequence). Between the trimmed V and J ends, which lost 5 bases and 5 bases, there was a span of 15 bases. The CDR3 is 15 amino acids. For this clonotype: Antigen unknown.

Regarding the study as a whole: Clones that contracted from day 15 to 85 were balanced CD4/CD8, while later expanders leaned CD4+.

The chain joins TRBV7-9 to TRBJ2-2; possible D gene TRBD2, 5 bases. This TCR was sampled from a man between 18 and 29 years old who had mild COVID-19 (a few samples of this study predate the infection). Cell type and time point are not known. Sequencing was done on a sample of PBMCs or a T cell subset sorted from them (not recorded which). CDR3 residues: CASSRPGFGTGELFF. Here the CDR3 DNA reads TGTGCCAGCAGCCGCCCGGGGTTTGGGACCGGGGAGCTGTTTTTT.